This T cell receptor beta chain originates from a study of Ad26.COV2.S vaccination and SARS-CoV-2 variants. On the study more broadly: The donor participated in the COV1001 trial, in its Ad26.COV2.S arm.

Noted treatment: roughly 18 received Ad26.COV2.S at low or high dose, single or two shots; 5 received placebo; per-sample allocation not given. Day 63 after the first vaccine or placebo injection was the time point for sampling. Donation came from an adult in Boston who was aged 18-55 years. Sequencing was performed with immunoSEQ multiplex PCR; in TCRdb, only in-frame clones are kept and a portion is missing. The repertoire holds some 370,000 clones, with around four fifths as singletons. Findings and caveats of the study: An underestimation of total T cell responses may have resulted from the TCR breadth and depth analyses. Placebo recipients trailed vaccine recipients in spike-specific TCR breadth.

Concerning this clone: Its specificity is not known.

Trimming removed 1 base at V and 13 bases at J, with 21 bases between. Looked up from germline, CDR1 is SGHDT and CDR2 is YYEEEE. The CDR3 covers 16 residues. This chain uses TRBV5-6 with TRBJ1-6; tentative D call: TRBD1 (5 bases). The source of this sequence is a person between 18 and 60 years old who received the Ad26.COV2.S COVID-19 vaccine or a placebo. Here the sequenced sample was peripheral blood, taken in a trial of Ad26.COV2.S vaccine versus placebo. In DNA form, the CDR3 reads TGTGCCAGCAGCTTGTGGAGGACACAGGCGATTTTGCCCCTCCACTTT. It is translated as CASSLWRTQAILPLHF.